This T cell receptor beta chain originates from a study of response to subunit inactivated influenza vaccine. Study-wide findings and caveats: The authors suggested that few new T cells are recruited per seasonal influenza vaccination.

From the RT-PCR reads, TCRdb called clonotypes with MiXCR, one entry per CDR3 protein. The sample includes roughly 500,000 distinct CDR3 sequences, approximately 15% of them seen just once. Note on this clonotype: Its matching antigen is unknown.

The CDR3 has 13 amino acids. J lost 8 bases, V lost 5 bases, and 5 bases had no gene match. Germline-derived CDR1 and CDR2 are KGHSH and LQKENI. V gene TRBV18 combines with J gene TRBJ2-1, with 8 nucleotides matching TRBD1. The source was CD4+ T cells sorted from PBMCs, collected roughly 24 months after vaccination. This TCR was recovered from a man in his fifties or sixties who received an inactivated influenza vaccine. CDR3 residues: CASSDDRGDEQFF. The DNA of the CDR3 is TGTGCCAGCTCAGACGACAGGGGCGATGAGCAGTTCTTC.